Listed below are T cell receptor beta chains from one sample, sequenced in a study of CD8+ T cells in alopecia areata. TCRdb's table, derived via immunoSEQ multiplex PCR, lists solely in-frame clones and lacks some. This repertoire shows 100,000 to 130,000 clones, around 55% found once; its top ten account for 20% to 25%. Sequencing was performed on CD8+ T cells sorted from blood. The receptors stem from a human donor in good health. The CDR3 runs from the conserved cysteine through the conserved F or W. The order of the fields is clone size, D gene, V gene, J gene, CDR3 protein, CDR3 DNA. A D gene is named only where the DNA matches it firmly. The size field is filled for only some rows; it gives once, few, many or a size class.

>few|NA|TRBV29-1|TRBJ2-1
CSVVLWPSSYNEQFF
TGCAGCGTTGTATTATGGCCAAGCTCCTACAATGAGCAGTTCTTC
>NA|NA|TRBV2|TRBJ2-3
CASFLRDWAQYF
TGTGCCAGCTTTTTGAGGGATTGGGCGCAGTATTTT
>few|TRBD1|TRBV19|TRBJ1-1
CASTLQGPTNTEAFF
TGTGCCAGTACCTTACAGGGGCCGACGAACACTGAAGCTTTCTTT
>NA|NA|TRBV27|TRBJ2-7
CASSLVGTPNEQYF
TGTGCCAGCAGTTTAGTCGGGACCCCGAACGAGCAGTACTTC
>once|TRBD1|TRBV5-6|TRBJ1-6
CASSFGTGGNSPLHF
TGTGCCAGCAGCTTCGGGACAGGGGGCAATTCACCCCTCCACTTT
>NA|NA|TRBV5-6|TRBJ1-1
CASSLGAGTTEAFF
TGTGCCAGCAGCCTCGGTGCGGGGACCACTGAAGCTTTCTTT
>few|NA|TRBV5-4|TRBJ1-2
CASSLGGAFRDRGGYTF
TGTGCCAGCAGCCTTGGTGGAGCTTTCAGGGATAGGGGTGGCTACACCTTC
>NA|TRBD2|TRBV10-3|TRBJ2-7
CAIMSLAGGMSSYEQYF
TGTGCCATCATGTCGCTAGCGGGGGGCATGAGCTCCTACGAGCAGTACTTC
>NA|TRBD2|TRBV6-5|TRBJ2-1
CASSILAGGYNEQFF
TGTGCCAGCAGCATCCTGGCGGGGGGTTACAATGAGCAGTTCTTC
>NA|TRBD1|TRBV7-3|TRBJ2-6
CASSSIYGTDTSGANVLTF
TGTGCCAGCAGCTCCATTTACGGGACAGACACCTCTGGGGCCAACGTCCTGACTTTC
>NA|TRBD2|TRBV30|TRBJ2-5
CAWTHGLAGVQETQYF
TGTGCCTGGACTCACGGACTAGCGGGGGTTCAAGAGACCCAGTACTTC
>NA|NA|TRBV6-1|TRBJ2-2
CASSSTYLTGELFF
TGTGCCAGCAGCTCCACCTACCTCACCGGGGAGCTGTTTTTT
>NA|TRBD2|TRBV13|TRBJ2-5
CASSLGLGLAGAQETQYF
TGTGCCAGCAGCTTAGGCCTCGGACTAGCGGGGGCCCAAGAGACCCAGTACTTC
>NA|NA|TRBV29-1|TRBJ1-5
CSVDSGTSNQPQHF
TGCAGCGTTGATTCGGGGACTAGCAATCAGCCCCAGCATTTT
>few|TRBD2|TRBV28|TRBJ2-5
CASSPSLRGGRETQYF
TGTGCCAGCAGTCCTTCTTTGCGGGGGGGCCGGGAGACCCAGTACTTC
>NA|NA|TRBV27|TRBJ1-6
CASSKGQSSPLHF
TGTGCCAGCAGTAAGGGACAATCTTCACCCCTCCACTTT
>NA|NA|TRBV6-5|TRBJ2-5
CATNAGGLETQYF
TGTGCCACGAACGCTGGGGGCCTGGAGACCCAGTACTTC
>NA|NA|TRBV18|TRBJ2-1
CASSPQHLGRIRPNEQFF
TGTGCCAGCTCACCCCAACACCTAGGCAGGATCCGGCCCAATGAGCAGTTCTTC
>NA|NA|TRBV7-9|TRBJ1-6
CASSLYVNSPLHF
TGTGCCAGCAGCCTTTATGTTAATTCACCCCTCCACTTT
>NA|NA|TRBV7-9|TRBJ2-1
CASSFSSSYNEQFF
TGTGCCAGCAGCTTCTCCTCGTCTTACAATGAGCAGTTCTTC
>NA|NA|TRBV14|TRBJ2-5
CASSQGIQGSGNQETQYF
TGTGCCAGCAGCCAAGGGATACAGGGAAGCGGCAACCAAGAGACCCAGTACTTC
>NA|TRBD1|TRBV11-2|TRBJ2-7
CASSGLKDRAYEQYF
TGTGCCAGCAGTGGCTTGAAGGACAGGGCCTACGAGCAGTACTTC
>NA|NA|TRBV19|TRBJ2-1
CASSIYPTNEQFF
TGTGCCAGTAGTATTTATCCGACCAATGAGCAGTTCTTC
>NA|NA|TRBV7-8|TRBJ1-2
CASSLAPGLVDGYTF
TGTGCCAGCAGCTTAGCCCCGGGACTGGTGGATGGCTACACCTTC
>NA|NA|TRBV7-9|TRBJ1-6
CASSLSGSGLSPLHF
TGTGCCAGCAGCTTAAGCGGGTCGGGGCTCTCACCCCTCCACTTT
>NA|TRBD2|TRBV10-3|TRBJ2-1
CAISSALADNEQFF
TGTGCCATCAGTTCAGCACTAGCGGACAATGAGCAGTTCTTC
>NA|NA|TRBV11-1|TRBJ2-2
CASSLVGPYTGELFF
TGTGCCAGCAGCTTAGTTGGACCGTACACCGGGGAGCTGTTTTTT
>NA|NA|TRBV7-9|TRBJ1-1
CASSQEWGGNTEAFF
TGCGCCAGCAGCCAAGAATGGGGAGGGAACACTGAAGCTTTCTTT
>NA|TRBD2|TRBV2|TRBJ2-1
CASRDSGGSYNEQFF
TGTGCCAGCAGGGATAGCGGGGGCTCCTACAATGAGCAGTTCTTC
>NA|TRBD1|TRBV28|TRBJ1-1
CASSLSGTAEAFF
TGTGCCAGCAGTTTATCCGGGACAGCAGAAGCTTTCTTT
>NA|NA|TRBV2|TRBJ2-5
CASSAVIDRETQYF
TGTGCCAGCTCGGCCGTGATAGACCGGGAGACCCAGTACTTC
>NA|NA|TRBV13|TRBJ2-5
CASSLPSGVETQYF
TGTGCCAGCAGCTTACCCTCCGGGGTGGAGACCCAGTACTTC
>once|NA|TRBV9|TRBJ2-3
CASSVGATSSTDTQYF
TGTGCCAGCAGCGTTGGCGCTACCTCTAGCACAGATACGCAGTATTTT
>NA|NA|TRBV10-3|TRBJ2-3
CAISEAGGTDTQYF
TGTGCCATCAGTGAAGCAGGAGGCACAGATACGCAGTATTTT
>once|NA|TRBV28|TRBJ2-3
CASSAPTADTQYF
TGTGCCAGCAGTGCACCTACGGCAGATACGCAGTATTTT
>NA|TRBD1|TRBV4-1|TRBJ2-7
CASSQKTGGYEQYF
TGCGCCAGCAGCCAGAAGACAGGGGGCTACGAGCAGTACTTC
>NA|TRBD1|TRBV7-9|TRBJ2-7
CASSLGAGTGEQYF
TGTGCCAGCAGCTTGGGCGCCGGGACAGGGGAGCAGTACTTC
>NA|NA|TRBV5-1|TRBJ2-3
CASSSDADTQYF
TGCGCCAGCAGCAGTGACGCAGATACGCAGTATTTT
>NA|NA|TRBV9|TRBJ1-5
CASSVSSNQPQHF
TGTGCCAGCAGCGTATCATCCAATCAGCCCCAGCATTTT
>few|TRBD1|TRBV4-2|TRBJ1-1
CASSQEGQGGTEAFF
TGTGCCAGCAGCCAGGAGGGACAGGGGGGAACTGAAGCTTTCTTT
>NA|NA|TRBV5-6|TRBJ1-1
CASSLGRGTEAFF
TGTGCCAGCAGCTTGGGGCGGGGGACTGAAGCTTTCTTT
>NA|NA|TRBV9|TRBJ2-1
CASSGTSYNEQFF
TGTGCCAGCAGCGGGACTTCTTACAATGAGCAGTTCTTC